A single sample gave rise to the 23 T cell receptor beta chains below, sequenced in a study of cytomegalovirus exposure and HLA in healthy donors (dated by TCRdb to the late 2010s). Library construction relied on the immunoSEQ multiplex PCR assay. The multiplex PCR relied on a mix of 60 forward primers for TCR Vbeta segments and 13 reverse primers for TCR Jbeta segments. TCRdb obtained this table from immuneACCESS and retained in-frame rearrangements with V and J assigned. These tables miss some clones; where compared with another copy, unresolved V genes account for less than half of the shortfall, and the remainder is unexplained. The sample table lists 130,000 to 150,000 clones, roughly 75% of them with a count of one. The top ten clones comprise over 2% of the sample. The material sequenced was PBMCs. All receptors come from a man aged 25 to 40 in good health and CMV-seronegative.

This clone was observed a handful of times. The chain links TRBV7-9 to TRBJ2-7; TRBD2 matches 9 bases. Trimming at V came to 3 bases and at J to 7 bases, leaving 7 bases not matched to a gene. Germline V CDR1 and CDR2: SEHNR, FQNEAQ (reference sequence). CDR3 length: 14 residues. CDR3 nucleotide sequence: TGTGCCAGCAGCTTGTTAGCGGGAGTGGGGGAGCAGTACTTC. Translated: CASSLLAGVGEQYF. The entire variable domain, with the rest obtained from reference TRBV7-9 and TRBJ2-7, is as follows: DTGVSQNPRHKITKRGQNVTFRCDPISEHNRLYWYRQTLGQGPEFLTYFQNEAQLEKSRLLSDRFSAERPKGSFSTLEIQRTEQGDSAMYLCASSLLAGVGEQYFGPGTRLTVT.

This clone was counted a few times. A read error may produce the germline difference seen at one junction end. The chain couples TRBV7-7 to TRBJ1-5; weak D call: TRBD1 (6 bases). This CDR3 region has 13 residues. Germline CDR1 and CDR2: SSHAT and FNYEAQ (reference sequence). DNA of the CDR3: TGTGCTAGCAGCAGACAGGAGTATCAGCCCCAGCATTTT. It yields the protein CASSRQEYQPQHF.

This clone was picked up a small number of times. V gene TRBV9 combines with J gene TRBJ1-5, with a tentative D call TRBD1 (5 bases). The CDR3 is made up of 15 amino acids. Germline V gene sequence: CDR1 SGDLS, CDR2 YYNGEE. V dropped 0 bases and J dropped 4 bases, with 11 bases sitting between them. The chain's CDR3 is CASSVGTGPNQPQHF. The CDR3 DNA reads TGTGCCAGCAGCGTAGGAACAGGACCTAATCAGCCCCAGCATTTT.

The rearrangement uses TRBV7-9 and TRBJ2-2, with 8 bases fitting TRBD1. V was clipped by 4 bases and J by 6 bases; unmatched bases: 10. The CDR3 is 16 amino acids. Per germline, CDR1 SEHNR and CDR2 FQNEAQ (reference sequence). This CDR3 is CASSSTGESGAGELFF. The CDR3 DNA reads TGTGCCAGCAGCTCGACAGGGGAATCGGGTGCCGGGGAGCTGTTTTTT.

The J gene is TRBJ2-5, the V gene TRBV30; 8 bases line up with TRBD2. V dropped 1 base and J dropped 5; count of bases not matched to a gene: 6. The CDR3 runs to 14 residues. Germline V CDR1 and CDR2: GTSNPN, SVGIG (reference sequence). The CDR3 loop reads CAWSALRGGETQYF. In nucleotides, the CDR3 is TGTGCCTGGAGTGCCCTCCGGGGGGGCGAGACCCAGTACTTC.

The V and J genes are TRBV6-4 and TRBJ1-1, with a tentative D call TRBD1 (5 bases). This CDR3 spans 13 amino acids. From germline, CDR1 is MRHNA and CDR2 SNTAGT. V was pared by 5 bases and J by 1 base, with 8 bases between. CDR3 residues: CASSLDRNTEAFF. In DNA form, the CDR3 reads TGTGCCAGCAGTCTCGACAGGAACACTGAAGCTTTCTTT.

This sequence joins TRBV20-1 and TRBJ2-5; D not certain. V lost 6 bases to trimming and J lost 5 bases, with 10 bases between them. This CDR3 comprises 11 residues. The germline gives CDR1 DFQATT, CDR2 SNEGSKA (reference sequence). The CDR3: CSAVERETQYF. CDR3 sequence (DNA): TGCAGTGCCGTGGAGAGGGAGACCCAGTACTTC.

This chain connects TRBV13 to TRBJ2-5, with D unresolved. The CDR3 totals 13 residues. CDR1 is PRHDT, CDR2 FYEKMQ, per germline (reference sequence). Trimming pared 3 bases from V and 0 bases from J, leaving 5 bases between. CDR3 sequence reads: CASSLSYQETQYF. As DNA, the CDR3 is TGTGCCAGCAGCTTGAGCTACCAAGAGACCCAGTACTTC.

The CDR3 here is CASSWGRGDTEAFF. Here the CDR3 DNA reads TGTGCCAGTAGTTGGGGCAGGGGCGACACTGAAGCTTTCTTT. The chain combines TRBV19 with TRBJ1-1; TRBD1 might be the D (6 bases). The germline V gene encodes CDR1 LNHDA and CDR2 SQIVND (reference sequence). V was shortened by 5 bases and J by 3 bases, with 13 bases between the two germline ends. The CDR3 totals 14 residues. The complete variable domain, with remaining parts taken from reference TRBV19 and TRBJ1-1, reads DGGITQSPKYLFRKEGQNVTLSCEQNLNHDAMYWYRQDPGQGLRLIYYSQIVNDFQKGDIAEGYSVSREKKESFPLTVTSAQKNPTAFYLCASSWGRGDTEAFFGQGTRLTVV.

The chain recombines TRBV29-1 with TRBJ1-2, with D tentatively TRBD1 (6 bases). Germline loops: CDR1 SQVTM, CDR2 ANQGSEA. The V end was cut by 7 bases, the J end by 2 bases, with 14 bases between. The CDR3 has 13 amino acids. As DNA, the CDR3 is TGCAGCGCGACCCACGACAGGAACTATGGCTACACCTTC. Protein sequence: CSATHDRNYGYTF.

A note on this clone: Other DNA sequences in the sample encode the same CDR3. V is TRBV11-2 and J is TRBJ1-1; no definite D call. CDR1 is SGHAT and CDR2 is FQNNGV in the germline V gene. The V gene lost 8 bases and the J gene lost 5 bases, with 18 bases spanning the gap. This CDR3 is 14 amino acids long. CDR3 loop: CASLLVARGTEAFF. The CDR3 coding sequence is TGTGCCAGCTTGTTGGTGGCTCGAGGGACTGAAGCTTTCTTT.

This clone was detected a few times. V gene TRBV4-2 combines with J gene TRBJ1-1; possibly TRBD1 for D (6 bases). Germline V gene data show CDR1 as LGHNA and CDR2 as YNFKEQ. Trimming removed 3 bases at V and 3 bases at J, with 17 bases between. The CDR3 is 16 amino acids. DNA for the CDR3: TGTGCCAGCAGCCACCCCAGTCACAGGGCAGACACTGAAGCTTTCTTT. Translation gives CASSHPSHRADTEAFF.

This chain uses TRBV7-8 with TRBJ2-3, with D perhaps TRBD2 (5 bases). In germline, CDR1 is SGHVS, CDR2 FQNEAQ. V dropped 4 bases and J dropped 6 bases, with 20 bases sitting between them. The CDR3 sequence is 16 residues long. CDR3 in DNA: TGTGCCAGCAGCTCCCGGTCGCGAGCGGATTTGGATACGCAGTATTTT. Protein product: CASSSRSRADLDTQYF. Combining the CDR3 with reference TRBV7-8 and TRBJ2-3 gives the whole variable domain GAGVSQSPRYKVAKRGQDVALRCDPISGHVSLFWYQQALGQGPEFLTYFQNEAQLDKSGLPSDRFFAERPEGSVSTLKIQRTQQEDSAVYLCASSSRSRADLDTQYFGPGTRLTVL.

The CDR3: CASSLATGVPDTQYF. Here the CDR3 DNA reads TGCGCCAGCAGCTTGGCCACAGGGGTGCCAGATACGCAGTATTTT. The chain links TRBV5-1 to TRBJ2-3; TRBD1 matches at 7 bases. Germline CDR1 is SGHRS and CDR2 is YFSETQ. The V and J ends lost 0 bases and 4 bases, in that order; junction bases with no gene match: 5. The CDR3 covers 15 residues.

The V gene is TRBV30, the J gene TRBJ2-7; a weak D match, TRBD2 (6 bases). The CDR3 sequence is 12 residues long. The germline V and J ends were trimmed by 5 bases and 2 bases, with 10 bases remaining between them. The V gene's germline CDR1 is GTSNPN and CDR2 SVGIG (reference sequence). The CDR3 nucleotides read TGTGCCTGGGCCGGGGGTGCCTACGAGCAGTACTTC. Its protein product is CAWAGGAYEQYF.

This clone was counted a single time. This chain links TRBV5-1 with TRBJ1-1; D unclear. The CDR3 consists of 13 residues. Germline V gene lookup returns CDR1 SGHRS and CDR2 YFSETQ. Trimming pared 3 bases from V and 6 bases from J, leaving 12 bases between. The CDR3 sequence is CASSSASGAEAFF. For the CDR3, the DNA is TGCGCCAGCAGCTCGGCTTCGGGAGCTGAAGCTTTCTTT.

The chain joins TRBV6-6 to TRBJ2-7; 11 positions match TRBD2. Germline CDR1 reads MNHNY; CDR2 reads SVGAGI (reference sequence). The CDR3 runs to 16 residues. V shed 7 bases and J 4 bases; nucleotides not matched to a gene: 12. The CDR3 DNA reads TGTGCCAGCACACCGTTAGCGGGAGGGCGAAGGTACGAGCAGTACTTC. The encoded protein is CASTPLAGGRRYEQYF.

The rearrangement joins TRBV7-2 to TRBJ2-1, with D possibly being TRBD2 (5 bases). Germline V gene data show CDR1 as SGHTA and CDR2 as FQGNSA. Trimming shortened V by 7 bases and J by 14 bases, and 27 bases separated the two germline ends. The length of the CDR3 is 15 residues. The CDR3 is CASTVRAGEAGGEFF. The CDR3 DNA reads TGTGCCAGCACGGTTCGGGCGGGCGAGGCGGGCGGAGAGTTCTTC.

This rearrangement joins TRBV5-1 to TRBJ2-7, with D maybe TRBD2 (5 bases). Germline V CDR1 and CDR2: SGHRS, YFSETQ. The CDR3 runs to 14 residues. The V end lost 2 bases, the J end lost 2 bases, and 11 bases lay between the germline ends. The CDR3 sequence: CASSLDRGTYEQYF. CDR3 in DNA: TGCGCCAGCAGCTTAGATCGGGGTACCTACGAGCAGTACTTC.

The CDR3 here is CASSPLQGLQETQYF. The DNA for the CDR3 is TGTGCCAGCAGCCCCCTCCAGGGACTCCAAGAGACCCAGTACTTC. The rearrangement links TRBV14 to TRBJ2-5; TRBD2 might be the D (6 bases). CDR3 length: 15 residues. Germline CDR1 SGHDN, CDR2 FVKESK. Trimming cost V 4 bases and J 1 base, with 13 bases left between them.

The CDR3 nucleotides read TGTGCCAGCAGTGAAGCGGAAGGGCTAGGGAGGCCCCAGCATTTT. This codes for CASSEAEGLGRPQHF. V and J are TRBV2 and TRBJ1-5; D is undetermined. This CDR3 has 15 amino acids. Trimming left V 0 bases short and J 9 bases short, with 15 bases between. Germline values: CDR1 SNHLY, CDR2 FYNNEI.

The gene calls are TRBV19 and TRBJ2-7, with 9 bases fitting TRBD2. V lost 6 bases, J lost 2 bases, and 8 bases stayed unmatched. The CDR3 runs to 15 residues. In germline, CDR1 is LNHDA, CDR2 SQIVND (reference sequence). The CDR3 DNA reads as TGTGCCAGTAGCAAAGAGGCTAGCGGGACCTACGAGCAGTACTTC. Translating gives CASSKEASGTYEQYF.

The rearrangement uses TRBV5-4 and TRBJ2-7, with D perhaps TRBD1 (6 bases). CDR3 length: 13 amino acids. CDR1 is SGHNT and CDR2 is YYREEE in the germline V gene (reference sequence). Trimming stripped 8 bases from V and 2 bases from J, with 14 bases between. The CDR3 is CASYRDATYEQYF. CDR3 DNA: TGTGCCAGTTACAGGGACGCTACCTACGAGCAGTACTTC.